These T cell receptor beta chains were read from a single sample in a study of T cell responses to AZD1222 COVID-19 vaccine. This table comes from immunoSEQ multiplex PCR, and its TCRdb copy is limited to in-frame clones, with some not included. The sample holds some 150,000 clones, approximately 94% seen once. Specimen: peripheral blood, collected on day 0 of AZD1222 vaccination. The receptors come from an adult in good health. Each CDR3 is given without its conserved first and last residue. Not every row has a clone size; where given, it reads once, few, many or a size class.

ASSYAGTSGKLEQF	-	TRBJ2-1	TRBV5-5
ASTSDRGGGYT	-	TRBJ1-2	TRBV27
AWRWGSSGNTIY	-	TRBJ1-3	TRBV30
ASSLALGGLSSWRTEAF	-	TRBJ1-1	TRBV5-1
ASSAVDWEKLF	-	TRBJ1-4	TRBV18
ASSSLDTGELF	once	TRBJ2-2	TRBV27
ASSLSPGYEQY	-	TRBJ2-7	TRBV27
ASSLGGLNTEAF	-	TRBJ1-1	TRBV27
ASSLAQGIEQY	few	TRBJ2-7	TRBV7-9
ASKAAQNTEAF	-	TRBJ1-1	TRBV2
ASTNRPNEQF	-	TRBJ2-1	TRBV6-5
ASSQGRDTTAQPQH	-	TRBJ1-5	TRBV4-1
ASSPGAGELF	once	TRBJ2-2	TRBV7-8
ASSRPDGGSGNTIY	-	TRBJ1-3	TRBV5-1
ASSVADSNQPQH	-	TRBJ1-5	TRBV2
ASSVGNGNQPQH	-	TRBJ1-5	TRBV9
ASSQKETQY	-	TRBJ2-5	TRBV3-1/TRBV3-2
ATSRGDRGFNQPQH	-	TRBJ1-5	TRBV15
SASPPYQETQY	once	TRBJ2-5	TRBV20-1
ASSTWDRPNYGYT	-	TRBJ1-2	TRBV7-9
ASSAPRGQGFSEAF	-	TRBJ1-1	TRBV6-1
ASSMGSYNSPLH	-	TRBJ1-6	TRBV19
ATKSGSTDTQY	-	TRBJ2-3	TRBV2
ATSRGPALTDTQY	once	TRBJ2-3	TRBV15
ASSQDSLQETQY	-	TRBJ2-5	TRBV14
ASSLGRGNTEAF	once	TRBJ1-1	TRBV11-3
ASSVGGDYGYT	-	TRBJ1-2	TRBV3-1/TRBV3-2
ATSPGQMNTEAF	-	TRBJ1-1	TRBV15
ASSQDWGSSGNTIY	-	TRBJ1-3	TRBV4-2
ASSRPGPGETQY	-	TRBJ2-5	TRBV7-2
ASSEGQGSYEQY	-	TRBJ2-7	TRBV18
ASSPATGLLETQY	-	TRBJ2-5	TRBV18
ASSVQGNQETQY	-	TRBJ2-5	TRBV25-1
ASSRDLAQY	once	TRBJ2-3	TRBV4-1
ASSIDVGRSNTEAF	once	TRBJ1-1	TRBV19
ASSLTGTYGYT	-	TRBJ1-2	TRBV19
ASSEDRAGSYNEQF	-	TRBJ2-1	TRBV10-1
ASSLAGRTEGTKY	-	TRBJ2-7	TRBV5-6
ASSGTGGNQPQH	-	TRBJ1-5	TRBV2
ASSQGGRGYT	-	TRBJ1-2	TRBV14
ASSLVDRTNSPLH	once	TRBJ1-6	TRBV27
ASSEDSSSGANVLT	-	TRBJ2-6	TRBV10-1
ASSRGRGSNQPQH	-	TRBJ1-5	TRBV6-2/TRBV6-3
ASSLEGRTYEQY	-	TRBJ2-7	TRBV11-3
ASSLNDPGTGELF	-	TRBJ2-2	TRBV5-1
ASSPARDSYGYT	-	TRBJ1-2	TRBV6-5
ASSQGQGVGTQY	-	TRBJ2-5	TRBV18
ASSLESGRADEQF	-	TRBJ2-1	TRBV5-1
ASSFSGINEQY	once	TRBJ2-7	TRBV3-1/TRBV3-2
AISRSGNRGDRYT	-	TRBJ1-2	TRBV10-3
ASSPEQGRTNQPQH	-	TRBJ1-5	TRBV27
SVDRDSLNTEAF	-	TRBJ1-1	TRBV29-1
AWSARENTIY	once	TRBJ1-3	TRBV30
ATLYREDTEAF	-	TRBJ1-1	TRBV10-3
AWSVDRGRTGANVLT	-	TRBJ2-6	TRBV30
ASSLDIKGNTIY	-	TRBJ1-3	TRBV11-2
ATGLAGYNEQF	-	TRBJ2-1	TRBV6-5
ASSYNSGTVHEKLF	-	TRBJ1-4	TRBV6-5
TSSQDGIAKNIQY	-	TRBJ2-4	TRBV1
ASSLRTGGSEAF	-	TRBJ1-1	TRBV27